The rows below give T cell receptor beta chains drawn from one sample of a study of T-cell reconstitution after alpha-beta-depleted transplantation in children. Each CDR3 protein gets one entry after TCRdb re-called the PCR reads with MiXCR. The data show hundreds of thousands of distinct CDR3 sequences, with about 17% seen just once and about 41% held by the top ten. Sequenced material: PBMCs, mostly from graft donor cells, taken 360 days after TCRalphabeta/CD19-depleted stem cell transplant. These receptors came from a male patient aged 2 to 9 who had a stem cell transplant for acute lymphoblastic leukemia, so the T cells may come from the graft donor. CDR3s include the opening cysteine and the closing phenylalanine or tryptophan. Fields, in order: J gene, V gene, clone size, D gene, CDR3 length, CDR3 protein, CDR3 DNA. D genes are given only for firm matches. Part of the rows lack a size; the others show once, few, many or a class for expanded clones.

TRBJ1-2 | TRBV28 | few | . | 16 | CASSPYYLTGRYGYTF | TGTGCCAGCAGTCCGTATTACCTGACAGGCCGCTATGGCTACACCTTC
TRBJ2-3 | TRBV12-3/TRBV12-4 | . | . | 11 | CASLRGDTQYF | TGTGCCAGCCTTAGGGGGGATACGCAGTATTTT
TRBJ2-3 | TRBV10-3 | few | . | 14 | CAISVNRNTDTQYF | TGTGCCATCAGTGTAAACCGGAACACAGATACGCAGTATTTT
TRBJ2-7 | TRBV9 | . | TRBD2 | 15 | CASSPLAGPTYEQYF | TGTGCCAGCAGCCCTTTAGCGGGTCCCACCTACGAGCAGTACTTC
TRBJ2-1 | TRBV10-3 | . | . | 15 | CAISELRAGNNEQFF | TGTGCCATCAGTGAATTGCGAGCGGGTAACAATGAGCAGTTCTTC
TRBJ2-7 | TRBV5-1 | . | . | 14 | CASSLSPSSYEQYF | TGCGCCAGCAGCTTAAGTCCGAGTTCCTACGAGCAGTACTTC
TRBJ2-2 | TRBV20-1 | few | . | 16 | CSARGQAGRHTGELFF | TGCAGTGCTAGAGGCCAGGCCGGAAGGCACACCGGGGAGCTGTTTTTT
TRBJ2-4 | TRBV7-9 | . | . | 15 | CASRKIKLAKNIQYF | TGTGCCAGCCGAAAGATTAAGCTAGCCAAAAACATTCAGTACTTC
TRBJ1-3 | TRBV5-5 | . | TRBD1 | 15 | CASRDGTDSGNTIYF | TGTGCCAGCAGGGACGGGACAGACTCTGGAAACACCATATATTTT
TRBJ2-1 | TRBV7-3 | . | TRBD2 | 15 | CASSSHRTSGSEQFF | TGTGCCAGCAGCTCGCACCGGACTAGCGGGAGTGAGCAGTTCTTC
TRBJ2-3 | TRBV4-3 | many | . | 19 | CASSQRPFGRELSTDTQYF | TGCGCCAGCAGCCAAAGACCATTCGGACGGGAGCTAAGCACAGATACGCAGTATTTT
TRBJ1-3 | TRBV12-3/TRBV12-4 | few | . | 15 | CASSAGRPSGNTIYF | TGTGCCAGCAGTGCCGGCAGGCCCTCTGGAAACACCATATATTTT
TRBJ1-2 | TRBV5-1 | few | . | 17 | CASSLGTGTVNNYGYTF | TGCGCCAGCAGCTTGGGAACCGGGACCGTGAATAACTATGGCTACACCTTC
TRBJ1-2 | TRBV16 | few | TRBD1 | 15 | CASSQSLGQGYGYTF | TGTGCCAGCAGCCAATCGCTGGGACAGGGATACGGCTACACCTTC
TRBJ1-6 | TRBV7-8 | . | TRBD1 | 17 | CASSPRQGGGYNSPLHF | TGTGCCAGCAGCCCCCGACAGGGAGGGGGCTATAATTCACCCCTCCACTTT
TRBJ1-5 | TRBV7-9 | few | . | 13 | CASSPTHNQPQHF | TGTGCCAGCAGCCCCACCCACAATCAGCCCCAGCATTTT
TRBJ2-2 | TRBV12-3/TRBV12-4 | . | . | 16 | CASSPPRDFPSGELFF | TGTGCCAGCAGTCCCCCGCGGGACTTCCCATCCGGGGAGCTGTTTTTT
TRBJ2-1 | TRBV4-3 | . | TRBD2 | 15 | CASSQGLAYYNEQFF | TGCGCCAGCAGCCAAGGACTAGCGTACTACAATGAGCAGTTCTTC
TRBJ1-2 | TRBV12-3/TRBV12-4 | . | TRBD1 | 12 | CASSLRYRGLTF | TGTGCCAGCAGTTTACGGTACAGGGGCCTCACCTTC
TRBJ2-1 | TRBV15 | many | . | 13 | CATSRVLGNEQFF | TGTGCCACCAGCAGAGTGCTGGGCAATGAGCAGTTCTTC
TRBJ2-2 | TRBV7-3 | few | TRBD1 | 16 | CASSLQGNRYTGELFF | TGTGCCAGCAGCCTACAGGGGAATCGGTACACCGGGGAGCTGTTTTTT
TRBJ2-5 | TRBV4-3 | many | . | 16 | CASSQGALWRQETQYF | TGCGCCAGCAGCCAAGGGGCCTTATGGCGGCAAGAGACCCAGTACTTC
TRBJ2-1 | TRBV7-9 | few | . | 13 | CASSLVAANEQFF | TGTGCCAGCAGCTTAGTGGCAGCTAATGAGCAGTTCTTC
TRBJ2-7 | TRBV29-1 | few | . | 10 | CSVADYEQYF | TGCAGCGTTGCGGACTACGAGCAGTACTTC
TRBJ1-1 | TRBV4-2 | many | . | 13 | CASSQVINTEAFF | TGTGCCAGCAGTCAAGTGATCAACACTGAAGCTTTCTTT
TRBJ2-3 | TRBV7-9 | . | TRBD1 | 14 | CASRTPDRADTQYF | TGTGCCAGCAGGACCCCAGACAGGGCAGATACGCAGTATTTT
TRBJ2-7 | TRBV27 | few | TRBD2 | 14 | CASSSGLDGYEQYF | TGTGCCAGCAGTTCAGGACTAGACGGTTACGAGCAGTACTTC
TRBJ2-5 | TRBV10-3 | many | . | 15 | CAISVTGLNQETQYF | TGTGCCATCAGTGTTACAGGGTTGAACCAAGAGACCCAGTACTTC
TRBJ2-7 | TRBV29-1 | . | TRBD2 | 13 | CSAVGGRIYEQYF | TGCAGCGCCGTGGGCGGGAGGATCTACGAGCAGTACTTC
TRBJ2-7 | TRBV12-3/TRBV12-4 | many | . | 12 | CASSTTTYEQYF | TGTGCCAGCAGTACGACAACCTACGAGCAGTACTTC
TRBJ2-1 | TRBV28 | once | TRBD2 | 17 | CASSRWGSGRGNNEQFF | TGTGCCAGCAGTCGATGGGGTAGCGGGAGGGGAAACAATGAGCAGTTCTTC
TRBJ2-1 | TRBV20-1 | many | . | 15 | CSASRGRELFGEQFF | TGCAGTGCTAGTCGGGGGCGGGAACTCTTTGGGGAGCAGTTCTTC
TRBJ1-5 | TRBV5-1 | many | . | 14 | CASSLEAGNQPQHF | TGCGCCAGCAGCTTGGAGGCAGGCAATCAGCCCCAGCATTTT
TRBJ2-2 | TRBV4-1 | . | TRBD2 | 20 | CASSHWLGLAGERNTGELFF | TGCGCCAGCAGCCATTGGTTGGGACTAGCGGGAGAACGGAACACCGGGGAGCTGTTTTTT
TRBJ1-3 | TRBV18 | . | . | 15 | CASSPAQGPGNTIYF | TGTGCCAGCTCACCAGCACAGGGCCCTGGAAACACCATATATTTT
TRBJ2-3 | TRBV19 | . | . | 15 | CASSIVAAGTDTQYF | TGTGCCAGTAGTATAGTCGCCGCAGGCACAGATACGCAGTATTTT
TRBJ2-4 | TRBV7-2 | . | . | 18 | CASSLADGQPLAKNIQYF | TGTGCCAGCAGCTTAGCGGATGGGCAGCCCCTAGCCAAAAACATTCAGTACTTC
TRBJ1-4 | TRBV4-1 | few | . | 20 | CASSQDLRRRRPAEMIKLFF | TGCGCCAGCAGCCAAGATTTGCGGCGTCGAAGGCCAGCCGAAATGATAAAACTGTTTTTT
TRBJ2-7 | TRBV7-8 | few | . | 20 | CASSLLTSSWSRGSSYEQYF | TGTGCCAGCAGCTTATTAACTTCGTCGTGGTCCCGGGGGAGCTCCTACGAGCAGTACTTC
TRBJ2-1 | TRBV28 | . | TRBD2 | 17 | CASSPPGTSGATSGQFF | TGTGCCAGCAGTCCCCCCGGGACTAGCGGAGCTACCAGCGGGCAGTTCTTC
TRBJ2-1 | TRBV6-5 | few | . | 13 | CASRPLGNNEQFF | TGTGCCAGCAGACCTCTCGGTAACAATGAGCAGTTCTTC
TRBJ2-5 | TRBV7-9 | few | . | 16 | CASSLYQGGQGETQYF | TGTGCCAGCAGCTTATACCAGGGAGGGCAGGGGGAGACCCAGTACTTC
TRBJ2-7 | TRBV12-3/TRBV12-4 | few | TRBD1 | 14 | CASSLFDRAGEQYF | TGTGCCAGCAGTTTATTTGACAGGGCGGGCGAGCAGTACTTC
TRBJ2-1 | TRBV6-2/TRBV6-3 | . | . | 16 | CASSYYRGSSYNEQFF | TGTGCCAGCAGTTACTATAGGGGGAGCTCCTACAATGAGCAGTTCTTC
TRBJ2-5 | TRBV20-1 | . | TRBD1 | 13 | CSAMRGGQETEYF | TGCAGTGCTATGCGAGGGGGCCAAGAGACCGAGTACTTC
TRBJ2-7 | TRBV20-1 | many | . | 16 | CSARDLWSFRAYEQYF | TGCAGTGCTAGAGATCTTTGGAGCTTTAGGGCTTACGAGCAGTACTTC
TRBJ2-3 | TRBV6-2/TRBV6-3 | few | TRBD2 | 15 | CASSRPGLASDTQYF | TGTGCCAGCAGTCGCCCGGGACTAGCCTCAGATACGCAGTATTTT
TRBJ1-3 | TRBV4-2 | few | . | 22 | CASSLLNPEDPVMYWAGNTIYF | TGTGCCAGCAGCCTACTTAACCCTGAGGACCCGGTGATGTATTGGGCGGGAAACACCATATATTTT
TRBJ2-7 | TRBV5-1 | . | TRBD1 | 16 | CASSLPSGTGISEQYF | TGCGCCAGCAGCTTGCCATCCGGGACAGGGATCTCCGAGCAGTACTTC
TRBJ2-2 | TRBV12-3/TRBV12-4 | . | TRBD2 | 15 | CASNSRGGVTGELFF | TGTGCCAGCAACTCTAGGGGAGGGGTAACCGGGGAGCTGTTTTTT
TRBJ1-5 | TRBV28 | . | . | 13 | CASSFPGYQPQHF | TGTGCCAGCAGTTTCCCAGGGTATCAGCCCCAGCATTTT
TRBJ2-2 | TRBV19 | . | . | 15 | CASSTPRAITGELFF | TGTGCCAGTAGTACGCCCCGGGCCATCACCGGGGAGCTGTTTTTT